These 11 T cell receptor beta chains share one sample of origin, sequenced in a study of blood T cell repertoires in COVID-19. Here immunoSEQ multiplex PCR was the method, and the copy in TCRdb shows in-frame clones only, minus some. The sample lists about 110,000 clones; about 78% were seen once. Sequencing was performed on peripheral blood. The receptors originated from a human donor in a cohort sampled during active or convalescent COVID-19.

The rearrangement links TRBV4-3 to TRBJ2-1; TRBD1 agrees at 7 bases. CDR3 size: 14 residues. Germline trimming cut 5 bases from V and 9 bases from J; bases unmatched to any gene: 10. The germline V gene has CDR1 LGHNA and CDR2 YSLEER. CDR3 coding DNA: TGCGCCAGCAGCAACGTGGACAGGCGAAGTGAGCAGTTCTTC. Its protein is CASSNVDRRSEQFF.

The J gene is TRBJ1-2, the V gene TRBV4-3; TRBD1 matches at 8 bases. This CDR3 spans 16 amino acids. Germline loops: CDR1 LGHNA, CDR2 YSLEER. Trimming removed 3 bases from V and 8 bases from J; junction bases left unmatched: 14. The CDR3 loop is CASSHPGAGGFWGYTF. The DNA of the CDR3 is TGCGCCAGCAGCCACCCCGGAGCAGGGGGCTTTTGGGGCTACACCTTC.

CDR3 bases: TGTGCCAGCAGTTACTCGGCCGCTGGCAGATCCTACGAGCAGTACTTC. It is translated as CASSYSAAGRSYEQYF. This chain connects TRBV6-2 or TRBV6-3 to TRBJ2-7; no reliable D call. Germline assignment: CDR1 MNHEY and CDR2 SVGEGT. The CDR3 consists of 16 residues. The V gene lost 0 bases and the J gene lost 1 base, with 13 bases spanning the gap.

A few counts support this clone. V and J are TRBV19 and TRBJ1-2, with TRBD1 matching over 7 bases. Germline V gives CDR1 LNHDA, CDR2 SQIVND (reference sequence). The CDR3 extends over 16 amino acids. V lost 5 bases and J lost 13; bases outside the gene matches: 22. This chain's CDR3 is CASSAPTGRGSLGGTF. The CDR3 nucleotides are TGTGCCAGTAGTGCCCCCACGGGCAGGGGGAGTCTTGGTGGCACCTTC.

The rearrangement uses TRBV9 and TRBJ2-1, with TRBD2 identical over 11 bases. Germline values: CDR1 SGDLS, CDR2 YYNGEE. This CDR3 is 16 amino acids long. V shed 6 bases and J 4 bases; nucleotides not matched to a gene: 9. The CDR3 bases are TGTGCCAGCAAACCCCCCGGGACTAGCGGATACAATGAGCAGTTCTTC. It is translated as CASKPPGTSGYNEQFF. The variable domain in full, with the rest retrieved from reference TRBV9 and TRBJ2-1, is DSGVTQTPKHLITATGQRVTLRCSPRSGDLSVYWYQQSLDQGLQFLIQYYNGEERAKGNILERFSAQQFPDLHSELNLSSLELGDSALYFCASKPPGTSGYNEQFFGPGTRLTVL.

This chain joins TRBV18 and TRBJ1-1; D possibly corresponds to TRBD1 (5 bases). Germline lookup yields CDR1 KGHSH and CDR2 LQKENI. V gave up 6 bases and J gave up 1 base, with 9 bases separating them. The CDR3 consists of 13 residues. CDR3 amino acids: CASSEGPNTEAFF. DNA of the CDR3: TGTGCCAGCTCGGAGGGACCGAACACTGAAGCTTTCTTT. Full variable domain (rest looked up from reference TRBV18 and TRBJ1-1): NAGVMQNPRHLVRRRGQEARLRCSPMKGHSHVYWYRQLPEEGLKFMVYLQKENIIDESGMPKERFSAEFPKEGPSILRIQQVVRGDSAAYFCASSEGPNTEAFFGQGTRLTVV.

The J gene is TRBJ2-2, the V gene TRBV5-5, with D possibly TRBD1 on 5 matching bases. The CDR3 covers 14 residues. The germline V and J ends were trimmed by 2 bases and 7 bases, with 12 bases remaining between them. CDR1 is SGHKS and CDR2 is YYEKEE in the germline V gene (reference sequence). The DNA of the CDR3 is TGTGCCAGCAGCTTCGTAGGGGTGGGCGGGGAGCTGTTTTTT. Translated, it gives CASSFVGVGGELFF.

This rearrangement joins TRBV19 to TRBJ1-5; 7 bases map to TRBD1. CDR3 size: 15 residues. The V and J ends lost 10 bases and 0 bases, in that order; junction bases with no gene match: 9. Germline-derived CDR1 and CDR2 are LNHDA and SQIVND (reference sequence). CDR3 sequence (DNA): TGTGCCACATCCCTCGGGACAGTTAGCAATCAGCCCCAGCATTTT. It codes for CATSLGTVSNQPQHF.

The rearrangement uses TRBV7-3 and TRBJ2-3, with TRBD2 as a possible D gene (6 bases). CDR1 and CDR2 from the germline V gene are SGHTA and FQGTGA. The CDR3 extends over 15 amino acids. With 2 bases removed from V and 2 bases from J, the gap between germline ends came to 11 bases. The CDR3 DNA follows: TGTGCCAGCAGCTTAGATGGAGGGAACACAGATACGCAGTATTTT. The encoded protein is CASSLDGGNTDTQYF.

The chain couples TRBV30 to TRBJ2-1; TRBD1 agrees at 9 bases. Germline V lookup: CDR1 GTSNPN, CDR2 SVGIG (reference sequence). Trimming took 4 bases from V and 8 from J; bases not matched to a gene: 15. The CDR3 totals 16 residues. CDR3 sequence: CAWTPGIGTGFDEQFF. CDR3 in DNA: TGTGCCTGGACTCCGGGGATCGGGACAGGGTTTGATGAGCAGTTCTTC.

The sample holds a few counts of this clone. The genes are TRBV5-4 and TRBJ2-3, with a weak D call TRBD2 (6 bases). The CDR3 length is 16 residues. V lost 0 bases and J 2 bases, leaving 13 bases between the germline ends. The germline V gene encodes CDR1 SGHNT and CDR2 YYREEE (reference sequence). The CDR3 is CASSLEGTFSTDTQYF. In DNA form, the CDR3 reads TGTGCCAGCAGCTTGGAAGGGACTTTCTCCACAGATACGCAGTATTTT.